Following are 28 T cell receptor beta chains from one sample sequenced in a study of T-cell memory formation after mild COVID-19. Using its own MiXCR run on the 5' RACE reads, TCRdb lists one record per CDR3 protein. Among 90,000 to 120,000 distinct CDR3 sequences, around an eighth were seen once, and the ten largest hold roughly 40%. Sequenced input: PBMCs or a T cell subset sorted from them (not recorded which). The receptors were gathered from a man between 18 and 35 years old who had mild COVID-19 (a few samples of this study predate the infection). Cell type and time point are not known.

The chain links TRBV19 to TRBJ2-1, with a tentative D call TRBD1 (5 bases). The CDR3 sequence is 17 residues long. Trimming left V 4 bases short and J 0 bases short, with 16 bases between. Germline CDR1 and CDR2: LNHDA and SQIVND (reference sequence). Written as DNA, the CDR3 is TGTGCCAGTAGTAGAAGGGGCGCTACCTACTCCTACAATGAGCAGTTCTTC. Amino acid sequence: CASSRRGATYSYNEQFF.

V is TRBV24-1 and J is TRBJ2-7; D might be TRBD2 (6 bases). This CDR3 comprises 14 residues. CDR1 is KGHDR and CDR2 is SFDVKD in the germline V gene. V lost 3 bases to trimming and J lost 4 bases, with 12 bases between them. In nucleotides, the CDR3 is TGTGCCACCAGTGATCCCTGGAGGGGTTACGAGCAGTACTTC. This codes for CATSDPWRGYEQYF.

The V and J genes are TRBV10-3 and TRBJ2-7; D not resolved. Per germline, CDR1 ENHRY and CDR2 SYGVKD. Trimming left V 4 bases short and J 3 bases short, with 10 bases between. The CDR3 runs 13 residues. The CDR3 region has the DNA TGTGCCATCAGTGTTGACCTGCGCTACGAGCAGTACTTC. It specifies CAISVDLRYEQYF.

The CDR3 nucleotides are TGTGCCAGCAGCTTAAGCGGGGGGGATAACACCGGGGAGCTGTTTTTT. This codes for CASSLSGGDNTGELFF. The chain carries TRBV7-6 and TRBJ2-2; TRBD2 matches 10 bases. Germline V CDR1 and CDR2: SGHVS, FNYEAQ. V gave up 2 bases and J gave up 2 bases; unmatched junction bases: 2. The CDR3 consists of 16 residues.

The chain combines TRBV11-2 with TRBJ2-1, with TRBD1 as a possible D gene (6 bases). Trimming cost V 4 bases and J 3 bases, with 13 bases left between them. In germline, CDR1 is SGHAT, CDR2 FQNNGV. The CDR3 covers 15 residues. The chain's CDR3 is CASSSTGKFYNEQFF. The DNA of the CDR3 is TGTGCCAGCAGCTCCACAGGGAAATTCTACAATGAGCAGTTCTTC.

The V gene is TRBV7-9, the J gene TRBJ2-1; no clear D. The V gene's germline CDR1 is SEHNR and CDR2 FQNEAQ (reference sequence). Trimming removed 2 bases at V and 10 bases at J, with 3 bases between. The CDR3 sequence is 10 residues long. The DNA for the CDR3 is TGTGCCAGCAGCTTATCCGAGCAGTTCTTC. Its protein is CASSLSEQFF.

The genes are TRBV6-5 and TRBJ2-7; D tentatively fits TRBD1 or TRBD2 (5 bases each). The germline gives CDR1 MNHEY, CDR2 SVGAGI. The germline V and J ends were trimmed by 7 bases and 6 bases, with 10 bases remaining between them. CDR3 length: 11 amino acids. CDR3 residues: CASTRGLEQYF. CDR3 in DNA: TGTGCCAGCACTCGGGGCCTCGAGCAGTACTTC.

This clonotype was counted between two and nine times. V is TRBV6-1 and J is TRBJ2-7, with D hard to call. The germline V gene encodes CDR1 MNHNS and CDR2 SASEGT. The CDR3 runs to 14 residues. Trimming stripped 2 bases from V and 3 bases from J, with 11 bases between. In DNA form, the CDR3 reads TGTGCCAGCAGTGAACTGGATCGGATCTACGAGCAGTACGTC. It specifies CASSELDRIYEQYV.

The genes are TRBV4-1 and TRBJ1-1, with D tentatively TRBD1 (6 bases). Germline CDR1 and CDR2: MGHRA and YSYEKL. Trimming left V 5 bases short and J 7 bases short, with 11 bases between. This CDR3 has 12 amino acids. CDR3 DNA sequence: TGCGCCAGCAGCGGGCCCAGGGGTGAAGCTTTCTTT. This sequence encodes CASSGPRGEAFF.

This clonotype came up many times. The CDR3 is CSVGTDSGNTIYF. The CDR3 DNA follows: TGCAGCGTCGGGACAGACTCTGGAAACACCATATATTTT. This chain uses TRBV29-1 with TRBJ1-3, with TRBD1 matching 7 bases. The CDR3 has 13 amino acids. J lost 0 bases, V lost 6 bases, and 2 bases had no gene match. Germline CDR1 and CDR2: SQVTM and ANQGSEA.

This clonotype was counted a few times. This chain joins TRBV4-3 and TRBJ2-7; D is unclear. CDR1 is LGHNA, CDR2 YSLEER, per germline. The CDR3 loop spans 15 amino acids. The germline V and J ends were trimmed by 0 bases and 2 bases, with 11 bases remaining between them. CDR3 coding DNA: TGCGCCAGCAGCCAAGATTTAGCCCCAACCTACGAGCAGTACTTC. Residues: CASSQDLAPTYEQYF.

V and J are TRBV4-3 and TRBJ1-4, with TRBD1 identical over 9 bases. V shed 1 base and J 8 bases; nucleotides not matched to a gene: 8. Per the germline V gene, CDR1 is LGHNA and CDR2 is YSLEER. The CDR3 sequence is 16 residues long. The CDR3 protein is CASSQASGTGNEKLFF. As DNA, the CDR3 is TGCGCCAGCAGCCAAGCCTCCGGGACAGGGAACGAAAAACTGTTTTTT.

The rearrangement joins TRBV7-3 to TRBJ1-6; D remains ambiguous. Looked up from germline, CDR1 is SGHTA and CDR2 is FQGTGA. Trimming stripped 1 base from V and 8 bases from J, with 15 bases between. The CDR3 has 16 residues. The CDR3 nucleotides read TGTGCCAGCAGCTTAAGAGGCGGTCCTGGGCATTCACCCCTCCACTTT. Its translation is CASSLRGGPGHSPLHF.

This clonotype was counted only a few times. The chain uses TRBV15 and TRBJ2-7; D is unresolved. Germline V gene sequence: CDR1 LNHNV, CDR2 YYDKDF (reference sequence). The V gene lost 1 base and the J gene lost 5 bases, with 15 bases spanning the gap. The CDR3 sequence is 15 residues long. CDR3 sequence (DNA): TGTGCCACCAGCAGAGGAGCGACGCCATCTCACGAGCAGTACTTC. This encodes CATSRGATPSHEQYF.

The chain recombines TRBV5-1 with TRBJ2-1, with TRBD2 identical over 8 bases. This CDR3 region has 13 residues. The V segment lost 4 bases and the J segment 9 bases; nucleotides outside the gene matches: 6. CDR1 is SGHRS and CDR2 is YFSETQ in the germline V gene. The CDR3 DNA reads TGCGCCAGCAGCCTCGGGGGGGCTGGTGAGCAGTTCTTC. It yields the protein CASSLGGAGEQFF.

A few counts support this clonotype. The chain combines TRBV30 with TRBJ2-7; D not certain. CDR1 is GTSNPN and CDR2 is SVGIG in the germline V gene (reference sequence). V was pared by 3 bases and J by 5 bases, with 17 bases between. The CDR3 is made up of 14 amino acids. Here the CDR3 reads CAWSRLIQSDEQYF. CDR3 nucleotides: TGTGCCTGGAGCCGTCTGATCCAATCCGACGAGCAGTACTTC.

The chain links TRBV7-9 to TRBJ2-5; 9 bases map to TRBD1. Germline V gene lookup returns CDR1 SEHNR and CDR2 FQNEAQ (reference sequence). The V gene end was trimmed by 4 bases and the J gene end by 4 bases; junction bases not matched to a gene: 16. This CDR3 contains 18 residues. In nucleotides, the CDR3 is TGTGCCAGCAGCTGGACGCGCCGAGGACAGGGGAGAGGAGAGACCCAGTACTTC. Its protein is CASSWTRRGQGRGETQYF.

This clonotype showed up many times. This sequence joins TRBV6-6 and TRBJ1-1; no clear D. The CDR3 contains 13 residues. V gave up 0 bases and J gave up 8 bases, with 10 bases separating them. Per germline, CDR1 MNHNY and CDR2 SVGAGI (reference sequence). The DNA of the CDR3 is TGTGCCAGCAGTTACTCGACAAACCCGGAAGCTTTCTTT. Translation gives CASSYSTNPEAFF.

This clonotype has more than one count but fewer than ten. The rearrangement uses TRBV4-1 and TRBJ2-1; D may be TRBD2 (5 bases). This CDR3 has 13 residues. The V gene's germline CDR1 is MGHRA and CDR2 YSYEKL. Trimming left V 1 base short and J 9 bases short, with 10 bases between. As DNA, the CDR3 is TGCGCCAGCAGCCAAGGCTCGAGCGGTGAGCAGTTCTTC. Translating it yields CASSQGSSGEQFF.

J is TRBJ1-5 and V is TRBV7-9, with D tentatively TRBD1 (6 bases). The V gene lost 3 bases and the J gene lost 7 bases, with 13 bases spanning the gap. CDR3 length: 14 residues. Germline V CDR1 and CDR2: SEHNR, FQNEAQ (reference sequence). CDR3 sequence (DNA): TGTGCCAGCAGCTTGCCGGGGGCACAACAGCCCCAGCATTTT. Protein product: CASSLPGAQQPQHF.

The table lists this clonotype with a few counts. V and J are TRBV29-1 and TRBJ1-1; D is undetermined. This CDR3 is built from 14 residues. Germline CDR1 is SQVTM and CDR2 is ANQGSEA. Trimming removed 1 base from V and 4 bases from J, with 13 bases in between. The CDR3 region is CSVEVPGKGTEAFF. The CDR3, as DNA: TGCAGCGTTGAAGTCCCCGGGAAGGGCACTGAAGCTTTCTTT.

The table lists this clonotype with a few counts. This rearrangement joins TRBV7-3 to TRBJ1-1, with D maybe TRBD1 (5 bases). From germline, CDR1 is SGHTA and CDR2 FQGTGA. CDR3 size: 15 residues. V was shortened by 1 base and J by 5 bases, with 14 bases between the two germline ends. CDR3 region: CASSLRAGRGTEAFF. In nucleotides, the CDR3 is TGTGCCAGCAGCTTAAGGGCAGGAAGGGGAACTGAAGCTTTCTTT.

The CDR3 coding sequence is TGCAGCGTTGGTGCCAGCGGGTGGAGTGAGCAGTTCTTC. Translation: CSVGASGWSEQFF. This chain uses TRBV29-1 with TRBJ2-1, with D perhaps TRBD2 (6 bases). V lost 4 bases and J lost 9, with 16 bases in between. The CDR3 runs 13 residues. In germline, CDR1 is SQVTM, CDR2 ANQGSEA.

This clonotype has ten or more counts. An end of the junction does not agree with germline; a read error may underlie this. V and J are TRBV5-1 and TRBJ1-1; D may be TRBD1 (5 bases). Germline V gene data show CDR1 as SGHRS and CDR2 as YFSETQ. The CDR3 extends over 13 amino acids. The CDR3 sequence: CASSLGGGTEAFF. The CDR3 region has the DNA TGTGCCAGCAGTTTGGGGGGAGGGACTGAAGCTTTCTTT.

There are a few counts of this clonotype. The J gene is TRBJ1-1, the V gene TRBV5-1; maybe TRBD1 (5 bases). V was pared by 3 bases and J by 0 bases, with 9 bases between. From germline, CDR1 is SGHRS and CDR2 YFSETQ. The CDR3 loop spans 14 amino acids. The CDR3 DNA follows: TGCGCCAGCAGCTCAGGGTACTTGAACACTGAAGCTTTCTTT. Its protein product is CASSSGYLNTEAFF.

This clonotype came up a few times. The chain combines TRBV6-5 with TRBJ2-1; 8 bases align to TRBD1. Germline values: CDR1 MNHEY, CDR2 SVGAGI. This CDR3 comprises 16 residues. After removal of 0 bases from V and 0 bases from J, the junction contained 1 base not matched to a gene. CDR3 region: CASSYSGQGSYNEQFF. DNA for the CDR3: TGTGCCAGCAGTTACTCCGGACAGGGCTCCTACAATGAGCAGTTCTTC.

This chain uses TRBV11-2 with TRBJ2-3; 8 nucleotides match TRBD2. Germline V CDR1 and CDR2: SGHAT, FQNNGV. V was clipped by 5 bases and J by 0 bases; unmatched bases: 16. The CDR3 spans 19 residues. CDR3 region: CASSPGLRGAFGSTDTQYF. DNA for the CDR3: TGTGCCAGCAGCCCTGGCTTGCGGGGGGCTTTTGGGAGCACAGATACGCAGTATTTT.

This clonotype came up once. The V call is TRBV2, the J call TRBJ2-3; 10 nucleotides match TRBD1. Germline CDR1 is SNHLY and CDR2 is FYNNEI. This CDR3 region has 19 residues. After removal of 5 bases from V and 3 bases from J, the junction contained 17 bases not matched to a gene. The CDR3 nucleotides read TGTGCCAGCAGTTCTGCCCATTTCGACAGGGGGCTGGGGACAGATACGCAGTATTTT. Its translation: CASSSAHFDRGLGTDTQYF. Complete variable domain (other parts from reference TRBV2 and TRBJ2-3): EPEVTQTPSHQVTQMGQEVILRCVPISNHLYFYWYRQILGQKVEFLVSFYNNEISEKSEIFDDQFSVERPDGSNFTLKIRSTKLEDSAMYFCASSSAHFDRGLGTDTQYFGPGTRLTVL.